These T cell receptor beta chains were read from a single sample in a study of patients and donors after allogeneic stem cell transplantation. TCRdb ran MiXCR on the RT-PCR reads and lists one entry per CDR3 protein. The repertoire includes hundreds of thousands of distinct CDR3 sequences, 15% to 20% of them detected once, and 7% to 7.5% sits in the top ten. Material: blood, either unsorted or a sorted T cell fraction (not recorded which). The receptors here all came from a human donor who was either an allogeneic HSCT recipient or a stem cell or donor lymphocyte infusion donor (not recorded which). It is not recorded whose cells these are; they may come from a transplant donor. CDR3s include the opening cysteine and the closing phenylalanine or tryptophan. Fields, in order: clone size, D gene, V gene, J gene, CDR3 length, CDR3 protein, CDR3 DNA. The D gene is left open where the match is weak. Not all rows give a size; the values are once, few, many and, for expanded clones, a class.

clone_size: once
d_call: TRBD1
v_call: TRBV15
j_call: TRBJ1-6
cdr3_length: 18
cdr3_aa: CATSRVTQRQGASSPLHF
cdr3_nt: TGTGCCACCAGCAGAGTAACCCAACGACAGGGGGCGAGTTCACCCCTCCACTTT

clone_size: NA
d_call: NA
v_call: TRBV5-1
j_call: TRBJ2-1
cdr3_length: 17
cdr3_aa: CASSLVTAGSLGNEQFF
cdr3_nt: TGCGCCAGCAGCTTGGTTACGGCCGGGAGCTTGGGCAATGAGCAGTTCTTC

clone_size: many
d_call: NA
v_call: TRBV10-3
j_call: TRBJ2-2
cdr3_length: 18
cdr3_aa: CAISESGGILANTGELFF
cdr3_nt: TGTGCCATCAGTGAAAGCGGTGGCATTCTCGCGAACACCGGGGAGCTGTTTTTT

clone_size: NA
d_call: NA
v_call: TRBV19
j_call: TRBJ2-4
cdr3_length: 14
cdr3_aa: CASSMTGAKNIQYF
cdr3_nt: TGTGCCAGTAGTATGACGGGGGCCAAAAACATTCAGTACTTC

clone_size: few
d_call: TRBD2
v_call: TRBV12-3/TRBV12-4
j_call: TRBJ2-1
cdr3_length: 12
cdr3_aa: CASKRAGGVGFF
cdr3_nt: TGTGCCAGCAAGCGAGCGGGAGGGGTGGGGTTCTTC

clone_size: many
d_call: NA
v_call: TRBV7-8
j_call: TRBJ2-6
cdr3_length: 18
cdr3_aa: CASSLVGSGDSGANVLTF
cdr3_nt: TGTGCCAGCAGCTTAGTTGGGAGTGGGGACTCTGGGGCCAACGTCCTGACTTTC

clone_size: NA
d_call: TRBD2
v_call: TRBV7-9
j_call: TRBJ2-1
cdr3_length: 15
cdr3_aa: CASRDSGRGYNEQFF
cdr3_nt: TGTGCCAGCAGGGATAGCGGGAGGGGATACAATGAGCAGTTCTTC

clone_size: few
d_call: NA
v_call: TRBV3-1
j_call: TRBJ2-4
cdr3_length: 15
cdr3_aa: CASSLARPLGNIQYF
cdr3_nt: TGTGCCAGCAGCCTCGCCCGGCCCTTGGGTAACATTCAGTACTTC

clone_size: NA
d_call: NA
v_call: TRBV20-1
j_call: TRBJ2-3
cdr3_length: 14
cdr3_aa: CSAPASASTDTQYF
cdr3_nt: TGCAGTGCCCCGGCTAGCGCAAGCACAGATACGCAGTATTTT

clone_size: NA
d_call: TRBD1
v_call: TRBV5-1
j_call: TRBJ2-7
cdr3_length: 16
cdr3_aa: CASSYTGGSMWREQYF
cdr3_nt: TGCGCCAGCAGCTACACAGGGGGCTCGATGTGGAGAGAGCAGTACTTC

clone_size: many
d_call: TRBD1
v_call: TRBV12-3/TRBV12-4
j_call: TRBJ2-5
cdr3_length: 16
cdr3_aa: CASSTSRDSEFETQYF
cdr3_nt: TGTGCCAGCAGTACCTCCCGGGACAGCGAGTTTGAGACCCAGTACTTC

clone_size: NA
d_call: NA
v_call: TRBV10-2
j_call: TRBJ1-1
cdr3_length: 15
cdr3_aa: CASREGTTMNTEAFF
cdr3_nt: TGCGCCAGCAGGGAGGGGACGACCATGAACACTGAAGCTTTCTTT

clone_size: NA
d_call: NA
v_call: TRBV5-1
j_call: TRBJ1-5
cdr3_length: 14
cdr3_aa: CASSQEGGGQPQHF
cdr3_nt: TGCGCCAGCAGCCAAGAAGGGGGGGGTCAGCCCCAGCATTTT

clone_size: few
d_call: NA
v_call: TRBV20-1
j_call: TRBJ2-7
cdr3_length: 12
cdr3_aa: CSARAGDYEQYF
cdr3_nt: TGCAGTGCTAGAGCCGGGGACTACGAGCAGTACTTC

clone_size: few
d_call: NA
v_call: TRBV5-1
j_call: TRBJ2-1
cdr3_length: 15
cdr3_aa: CASSLMQGNYNEQFF
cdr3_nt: TGCGCCAGCAGCTTGATGCAGGGGAACTACAATGAGCAGTTCTTC

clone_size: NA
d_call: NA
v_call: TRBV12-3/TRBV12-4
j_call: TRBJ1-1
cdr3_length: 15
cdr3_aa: CASSLRGGGSTEAFF
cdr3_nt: TGTGCCAGCAGTTTACGGGGGGGAGGGAGCACTGAAGCTTTCTTT

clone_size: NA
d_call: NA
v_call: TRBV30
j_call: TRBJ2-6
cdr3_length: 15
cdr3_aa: CAWKVGGSGANVLTF
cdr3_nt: TGTGCCTGGAAAGTTGGGGGTTCTGGGGCCAACGTCCTGACTTTC

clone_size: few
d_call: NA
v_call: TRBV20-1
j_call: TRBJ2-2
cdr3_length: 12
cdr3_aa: CSAKGETGELFF
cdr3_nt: TGCAGTGCTAAAGGGGAAACCGGGGAGCTGTTTTTT

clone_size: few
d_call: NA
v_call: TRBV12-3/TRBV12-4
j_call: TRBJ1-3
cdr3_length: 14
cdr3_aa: CASRMQGAGNTIYF
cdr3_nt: TGTGCCAGCAGGATGCAGGGTGCTGGAAACACCATATATTTT

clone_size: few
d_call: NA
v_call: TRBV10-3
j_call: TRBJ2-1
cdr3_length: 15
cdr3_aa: CAISEPWGSYNEQFF
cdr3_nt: TGTGCCATCAGTGAGCCCTGGGGCTCGTACAATGAGCAGTTCTTC

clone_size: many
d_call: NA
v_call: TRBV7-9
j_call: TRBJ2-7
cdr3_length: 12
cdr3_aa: CASSLVFGEQYF
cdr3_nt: TGTGCCAGCAGCTTAGTCTTTGGGGAGCAGTACTTC

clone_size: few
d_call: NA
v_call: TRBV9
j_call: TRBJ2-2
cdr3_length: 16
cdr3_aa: CASSVALSRDTGELFF
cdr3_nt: TGTGCCAGCAGCGTAGCGTTGAGCAGGGACACCGGGGAGCTGTTTTTT

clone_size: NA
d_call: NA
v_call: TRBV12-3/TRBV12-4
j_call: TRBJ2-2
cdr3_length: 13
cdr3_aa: CASSRPNTGELFF
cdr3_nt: TGTGCCAGCAGTCGCCCGAACACCGGGGAGCTGTTTTTT